This TCR beta chain originates from a study of low-dose radiotherapy and immunotherapy resistance in tumors (dated by TCRdb to 2021 to 2024). Regarding the study in general: In Cohort 1, 0.5 Gy per fraction was delivered every 2 weeks, and a total PTV dose of 6.5 Gy was prescribed. Nivolumab and ipilimumab were both given intravenously, with nivolumab at a 240 mg flat dose every two weeks and ipilimumab at 1 mg/kg every six weeks. Patients took aspirin 300 mg orally once daily for four cycles, starting on cycle 1 day 1. Eight patients were included in the translational analysis, namely three from the first dose cohort plus the first five from the second dose cohort. Cyclophosphamide 200 mg/m2 was given intravenously every two weeks, one day before each radiation and immunotherapy administration. No randomization into treatment groups was done for the people taking part in the trial. For Cohort 2, the dose was 1 Gy per fraction given every two weeks, adding up to 13 Gy in total across 26 weeks.

Superscript III and a set of TRAV- and TRBV-specific primers were used to synthesize first-strand cDNA, so that both TCRalpha and TCRbeta chains were covered. TCRs were amplified with Phusion for 15 to 25 PCR cycles using a constant-region primer together with the adapter attached to the V primers. The MessageAmp II aRNA Amplification Kit was used to amplify the isolated mRNA, with in vitro transcription run for roughly 16 hours at 37 degrees C. The Dynabeads mRNA DIRECT Purification Kit was used to isolate the mRNA for TCR sequencing. Indexed Illumina adapters were added in a second approximately 26-cycle Phusion PCR, and the resulting products were purified with AMPure XP beads. TCRalpha and TCRbeta libraries were deep-sequenced on an Illumina MiniSeq instrument. As for how the authors treated the data: Using custom Perl scripts, TCR sequences encoding the same protein were pooled, out-of-frame sequences were removed, and the abundance of each clonotype was computed. TCR sequences supported by only a single read were excluded from analysis. Repertoire metrics included Shannon entropy, Gini index, clonality, richness, and frequency of TCRs shared between repertoires. The raw public reads went through TCRdb reprocessing: fastp at Q25, MiXCR clone calling, in-frame beta chains kept. Entries that share a CDR3 protein sequence are merged under the most common genes and DNA. It is TCRdb's table, rather than the study itself, that gives the V and J calls and clone size. Recorded for this sample are 85,000 to 100,000 distinct CDR3 sequences; roughly a tenth of them occurred a single time. The ten largest account for roughly 1% of the sample.

About this clonotype: This receptor's antigen is unknown. No quality values exist for individual bases; no much larger clone is one base distant.

There are 16 amino acids in the CDR3, from cysteine to phenylalanine inclusive. The read is trimmed to its CDR3 DNA, 48 bases read in frame from base 1. Reading the germline V gene (reference sequence) gives CDR1 SEHNR and CDR2 FQNEAQ. The germline ends are 14 bases apart after V is trimmed by 5 bases and J by 0 bases. What this sample's time point label stands for: before trial treatment. The donors came from RACIN, which was a single-arm phase I dose-escalation trial that paired nivolumab and ipilimumab with aspirin, low-dose cyclophosphamide and low-dose radiotherapy. Eligible patients had advanced, TIL-negative solid tumors.

The receptor was derived from a male donor with prostate cancer. Recombination joined TRBV7-9 with TRBJ2-1; the D gene remains uncertain. The sequenced sample was PBMCs, obtained before treatment. The nucleotides are TGTGCCAGCAGCCCCCGTAGATCAGACTCCTACAATGAGCAGTTCTTC. Its coded protein is CASSPRRSDSYNEQFF.